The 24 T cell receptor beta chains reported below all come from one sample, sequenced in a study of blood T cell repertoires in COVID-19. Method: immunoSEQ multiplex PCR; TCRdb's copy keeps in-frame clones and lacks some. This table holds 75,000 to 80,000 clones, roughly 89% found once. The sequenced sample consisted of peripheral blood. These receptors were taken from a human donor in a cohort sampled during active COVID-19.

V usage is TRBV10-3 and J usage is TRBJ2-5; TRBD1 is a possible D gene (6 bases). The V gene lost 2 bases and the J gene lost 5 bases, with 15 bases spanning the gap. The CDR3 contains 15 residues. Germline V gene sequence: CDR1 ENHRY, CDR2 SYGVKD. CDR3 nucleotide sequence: TGTGCCATCAGTGAGGCGAGTGGGGGCGCGGAGACCCAGTACTTC. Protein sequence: CAISEASGGAETQYF.

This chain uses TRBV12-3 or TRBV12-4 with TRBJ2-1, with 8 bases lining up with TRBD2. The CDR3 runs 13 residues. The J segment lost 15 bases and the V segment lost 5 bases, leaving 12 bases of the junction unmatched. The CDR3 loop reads CASSRTSGRFRFF. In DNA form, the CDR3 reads TGTGCCAGCAGTCGAACTAGCGGTCGGTTTCGGTTCTTC.

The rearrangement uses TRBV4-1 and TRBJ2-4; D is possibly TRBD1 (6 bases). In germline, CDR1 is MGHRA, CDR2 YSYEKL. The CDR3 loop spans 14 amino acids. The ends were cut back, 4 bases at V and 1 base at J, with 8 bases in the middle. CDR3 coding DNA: TGCGCCAGCAGCCCTACAGGGGCCAAAAACATTCAGTACTTC. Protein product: CASSPTGAKNIQYF.

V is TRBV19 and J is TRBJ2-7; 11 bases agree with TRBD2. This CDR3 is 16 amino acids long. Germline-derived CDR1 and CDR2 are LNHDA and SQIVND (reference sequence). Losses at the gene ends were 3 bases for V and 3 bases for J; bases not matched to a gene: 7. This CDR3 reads CASSIELAGVGYEQYF. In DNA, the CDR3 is TGTGCCAGTAGTATTGAACTAGCGGGGGTCGGCTACGAGCAGTACTTC.

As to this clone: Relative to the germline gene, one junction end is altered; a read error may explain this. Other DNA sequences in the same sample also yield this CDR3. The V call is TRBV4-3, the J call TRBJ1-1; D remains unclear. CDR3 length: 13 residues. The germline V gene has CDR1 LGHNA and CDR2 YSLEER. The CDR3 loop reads CASSQDIQAEAFF. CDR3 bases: TGCGCCAGCAGCCAAGATATCCAGGCTGAAGCCTTCTTT.

This CDR3 reads CASSLYRENTEAFF. Written as DNA, the CDR3 is TGTGCCAGCAGTTTATATCGGGAGAACACTGAAGCTTTCTTT. The chain has TRBV27 and TRBJ1-1; D is ambiguous. The CDR3 totals 14 residues. Germline V gene sequence: CDR1 MNHEY, CDR2 SMNVEV (reference sequence). V lost 1 base to trimming and J lost 1 base, with 7 bases between them.

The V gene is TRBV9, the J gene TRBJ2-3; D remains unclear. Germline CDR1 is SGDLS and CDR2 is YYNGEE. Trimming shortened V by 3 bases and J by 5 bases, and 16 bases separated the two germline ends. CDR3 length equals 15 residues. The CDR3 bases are TGTGCCAGCAGCGCATTCCAGAAACAGAAAGATACGCAGTATTTT. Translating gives CASSAFQKQKDTQYF. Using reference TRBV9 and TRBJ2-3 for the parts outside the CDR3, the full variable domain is DSGVTQTPKHLITATGQRVTLRCSPRSGDLSVYWYQQSLDQGLQFLIQYYNGEERAKGNILERFSAQQFPDLHSELNLSSLELGDSALYFCASSAFQKQKDTQYFGPGTRLTVL.

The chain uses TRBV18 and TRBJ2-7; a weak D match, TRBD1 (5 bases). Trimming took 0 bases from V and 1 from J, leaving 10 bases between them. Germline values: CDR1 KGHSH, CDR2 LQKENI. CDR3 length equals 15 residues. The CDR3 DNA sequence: TGTGCCAGCTCACCACCGGGTAGGGGTTCCTACGAGCAGTACTTC. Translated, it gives CASSPPGRGSYEQYF.

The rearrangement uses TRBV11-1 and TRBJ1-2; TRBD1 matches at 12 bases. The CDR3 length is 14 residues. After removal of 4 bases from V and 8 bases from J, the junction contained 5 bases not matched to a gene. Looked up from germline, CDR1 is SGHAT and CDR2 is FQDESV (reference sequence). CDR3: CASSSPGTGGGYTF. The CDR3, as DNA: TGTGCCAGCAGCTCCCCCGGGACAGGGGGCGGCTACACCTTC.

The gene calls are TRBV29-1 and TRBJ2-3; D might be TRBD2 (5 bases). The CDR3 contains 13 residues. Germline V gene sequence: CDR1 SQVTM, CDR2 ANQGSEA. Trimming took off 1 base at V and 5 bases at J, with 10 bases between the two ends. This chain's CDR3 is CSVEVLRGDTQYF. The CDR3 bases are TGCAGCGTTGAAGTCCTTCGGGGAGATACGCAGTATTTT.

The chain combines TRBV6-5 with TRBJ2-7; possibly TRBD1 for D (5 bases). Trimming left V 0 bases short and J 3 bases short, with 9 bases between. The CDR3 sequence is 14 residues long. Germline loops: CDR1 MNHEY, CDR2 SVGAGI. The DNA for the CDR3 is TGTGCCAGCAGTTACTCCAGGGAAAACTACGAGCAGTACTTC. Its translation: CASSYSRENYEQYF.

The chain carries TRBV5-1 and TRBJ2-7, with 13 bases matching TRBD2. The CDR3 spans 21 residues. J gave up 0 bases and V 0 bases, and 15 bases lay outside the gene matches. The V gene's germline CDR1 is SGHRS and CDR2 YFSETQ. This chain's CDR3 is CASSLVEISLTSGGYSYEQYF. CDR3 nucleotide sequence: TGCGCCAGCAGCTTGGTCGAGATCTCCTTGACTAGCGGGGGGTACTCCTACGAGCAGTACTTC.

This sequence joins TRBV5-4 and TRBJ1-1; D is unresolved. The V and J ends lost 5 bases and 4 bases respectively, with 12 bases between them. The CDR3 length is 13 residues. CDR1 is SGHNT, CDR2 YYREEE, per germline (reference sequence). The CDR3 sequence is CASRRSSSTEAFF. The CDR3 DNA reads TGTGCCAGCAGGAGATCCTCGAGCACTGAAGCTTTCTTT.

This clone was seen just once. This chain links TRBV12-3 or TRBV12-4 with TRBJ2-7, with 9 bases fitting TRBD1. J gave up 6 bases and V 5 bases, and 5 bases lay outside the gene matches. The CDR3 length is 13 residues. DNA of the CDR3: TGTGCCAGCAGTCGACAGGGGGGGCGCGAGCAGTACTTC. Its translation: CASSRQGGREQYF.

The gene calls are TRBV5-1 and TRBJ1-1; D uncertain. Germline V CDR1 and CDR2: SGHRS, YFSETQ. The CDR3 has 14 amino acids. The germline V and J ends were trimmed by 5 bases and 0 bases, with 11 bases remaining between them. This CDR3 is CASSSDNLNTEAFF. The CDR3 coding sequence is TGCGCCAGCAGTTCTGACAATTTGAACACTGAAGCTTTCTTT.

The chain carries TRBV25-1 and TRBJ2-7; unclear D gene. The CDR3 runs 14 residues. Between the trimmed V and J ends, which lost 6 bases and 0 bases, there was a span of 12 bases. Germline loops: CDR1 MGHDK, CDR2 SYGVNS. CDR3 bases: TGTGCCAGCAGCCCACGAGGTTCCTCCTACGAGCAGTACTTC. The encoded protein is CASSPRGSSYEQYF.

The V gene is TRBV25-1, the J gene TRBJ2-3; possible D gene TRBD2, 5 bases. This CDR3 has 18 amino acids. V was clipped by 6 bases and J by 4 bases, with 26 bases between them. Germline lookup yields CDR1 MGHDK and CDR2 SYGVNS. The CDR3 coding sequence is TGTGCCAGCAGCCGAGGACTTGGACGCCGCAACGGCCCAGATACGCAGTATTTT. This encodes CASSRGLGRRNGPDTQYF.

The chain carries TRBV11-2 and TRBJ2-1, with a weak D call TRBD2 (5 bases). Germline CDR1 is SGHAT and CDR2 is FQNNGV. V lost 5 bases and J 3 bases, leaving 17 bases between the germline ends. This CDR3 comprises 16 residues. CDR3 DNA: TGTGCCAGCAGCCTCGGGCCGGGGAGTAACTACAATGAGCAGTTCTTC. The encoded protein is CASSLGPGSNYNEQFF.

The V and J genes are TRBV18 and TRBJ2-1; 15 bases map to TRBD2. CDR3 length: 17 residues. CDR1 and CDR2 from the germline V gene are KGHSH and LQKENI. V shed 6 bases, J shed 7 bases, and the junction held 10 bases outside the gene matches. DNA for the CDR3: TGTGCCAGCTCCTTTGGACTAGCGGGGGGGCCGGAGAATGAGCAGTTCTTC. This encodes CASSFGLAGGPENEQFF.

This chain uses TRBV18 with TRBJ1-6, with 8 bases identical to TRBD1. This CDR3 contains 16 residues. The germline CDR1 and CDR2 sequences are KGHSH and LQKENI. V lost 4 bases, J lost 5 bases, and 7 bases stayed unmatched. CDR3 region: CASSRSRGQDNSPLHF. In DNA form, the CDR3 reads TGTGCCAGCTCACGGAGCAGGGGGCAAGATAATTCACCCCTCCACTTT.

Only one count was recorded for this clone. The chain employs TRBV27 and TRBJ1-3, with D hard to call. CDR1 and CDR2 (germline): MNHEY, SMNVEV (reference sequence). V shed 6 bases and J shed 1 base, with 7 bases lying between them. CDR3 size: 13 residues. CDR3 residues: CASRPGSGNTIYF. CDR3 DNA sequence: TGTGCCAGCAGGCCGGGGTCTGGAAACACCATATATTTT.

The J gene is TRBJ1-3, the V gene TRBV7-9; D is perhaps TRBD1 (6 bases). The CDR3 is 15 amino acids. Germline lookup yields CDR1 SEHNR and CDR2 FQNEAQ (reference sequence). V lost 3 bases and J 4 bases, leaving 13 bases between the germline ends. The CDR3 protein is CASSLARGAGNTIYF. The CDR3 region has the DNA TGTGCCAGCAGCTTGGCCAGGGGAGCAGGAAACACCATATATTTT.

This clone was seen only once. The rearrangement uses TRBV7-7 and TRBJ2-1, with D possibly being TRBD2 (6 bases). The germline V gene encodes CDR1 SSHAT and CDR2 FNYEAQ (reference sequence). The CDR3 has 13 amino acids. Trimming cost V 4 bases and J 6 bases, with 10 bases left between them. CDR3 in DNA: TGTGCCAGCAGCTCCGGGGGAGTCAATGAGCAGTTCTTC. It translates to CASSSGGVNEQFF.

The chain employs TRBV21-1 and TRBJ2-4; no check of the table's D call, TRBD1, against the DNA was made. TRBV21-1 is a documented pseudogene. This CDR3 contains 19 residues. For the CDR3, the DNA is TGTGCCAGCAGCAAAGCGGCAGGGGGACTCTTCGTAGCCAAAAACATTCAGTACTTC. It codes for CASSKAAGGLFVAKNIQYF.